This is a list of T cell receptor beta chains from one sample in a study of T cells after posttransplantation cyclophosphamide. Clones were read by immunoSEQ multiplex PCR, and TCRdb kept only the in-frame ones, dropping some. The data show 11,000 to 15,000 clones, 76% seen once. The sample was memory CD4+ T cells sorted from PBMCs. The receptor set was obtained from a man between 50 and 59 years old. Each CDR3 is given with its conserved first and last residue. The D gene is left open where the match is weak. Part of the rows lack a size; the others show once, few, many or a class for expanded clones.

V gene: TRBV30; clone size: -; J gene: TRBJ1-2; D gene: -; CDR3 DNA: TGTGCCTGGAGTGTACTCGTAAACTATGGCTACACCTTC; CDR3 protein: CAWSVLVNYGYTF
V gene: TRBV4-1; clone size: -; J gene: TRBJ2-4; D gene: -; CDR3 DNA: TGCGCCAGCAGCCCGACAGTTCTAGCCAAAAACATTCAGTACTTC; CDR3 protein: CASSPTVLAKNIQYF
V gene: TRBV15; clone size: few; J gene: TRBJ2-1; D gene: TRBD1; CDR3 DNA: TGTGCCACCAGCAAAGGGACAGGGGGCATCGATGAGCAGTTCTTC; CDR3 protein: CATSKGTGGIDEQFF
V gene: TRBV19; clone size: -; J gene: TRBJ1-1; D gene: -; CDR3 DNA: TGTGCCAGTAGTTACGGGGAACGGGCGGCTTTCTTT; CDR3 protein: CASSYGERAAFF
V gene: TRBV4-3; clone size: few; J gene: TRBJ1-4; D gene: TRBD1; CDR3 DNA: TGCGCCAGCAGCCAAGGACAGGGTTACGAAAAACTGTTTTTT; CDR3 protein: CASSQGQGYEKLFF
V gene: TRBV7-3; clone size: -; J gene: TRBJ2-6; D gene: -; CDR3 DNA: TGTGCCAGCAGTAGCTCTGGGGCCAACGTCCTGACTTTC; CDR3 protein: CASSSSGANVLTF
V gene: TRBV9; clone size: -; J gene: TRBJ2-5; D gene: -; CDR3 DNA: TGTGCCAGCAGCTCCCACTCAAACGGAGAGACCCAGTACTTC; CDR3 protein: CASSSHSNGETQYF
V gene: TRBV11-2; clone size: -; J gene: TRBJ1-2; D gene: -; CDR3 DNA: TGTGCCAGCAGCTTAGAAAGGGGGGGCTATGGCTACACCTTC; CDR3 protein: CASSLERGGYGYTF
V gene: TRBV27; clone size: few; J gene: TRBJ2-7; D gene: -; CDR3 DNA: TGTGCCAGCAGTAGACAGGCACCCTCCTACGAGCAGTACTTC; CDR3 protein: CASSRQAPSYEQYF
V gene: TRBV4-1; clone size: few; J gene: TRBJ1-1; D gene: TRBD1; CDR3 DNA: TGCGCCAGCAGCCAAGAAGGCCCCAGGGGGAAGACTGAAGCTTTCTTT; CDR3 protein: CASSQEGPRGKTEAFF
V gene: TRBV5-1; clone size: -; J gene: TRBJ1-1; D gene: TRBD1; CDR3 DNA: TGCGCCAGCAGCGGACAGGGTCCGGGCGCTGAAGCTTTCTTT; CDR3 protein: CASSGQGPGAEAFF
V gene: TRBV7-8; clone size: -; J gene: TRBJ2-7; D gene: -; CDR3 DNA: TGTGCCAGCAGCTTACCGCCGGTGCTCAGGGATTACGAGCAGTACTTC; CDR3 protein: CASSLPPVLRDYEQYF
V gene: TRBV5-6; clone size: -; J gene: TRBJ2-5; D gene: TRBD2; CDR3 DNA: TGTGCCAGCAGCGCGGGACTAGCAGAGACCCAGTACTTC; CDR3 protein: CASSAGLAETQYF
V gene: TRBV15; clone size: few; J gene: TRBJ1-2; D gene: TRBD1; CDR3 DNA: TGTGCCACCAGCAGAGGTGGGGCCAGGACAGGTGGATATGGCTACACCTTC; CDR3 protein: CATSRGGARTGGYGYTF
V gene: TRBV5-8; clone size: -; J gene: TRBJ1-5; D gene: -; CDR3 DNA: TGTGCCAGCAGCGCGGACAGTTATCAGCCCCAGCATTTT; CDR3 protein: CASSADSYQPQHF
V gene: TRBV28; clone size: -; J gene: TRBJ1-2; D gene: -; CDR3 DNA: TGTGCCAGCAGTAACAGGGTCTATGGCTACACCTTC; CDR3 protein: CASSNRVYGYTF
V gene: TRBV5-8; clone size: -; J gene: TRBJ2-3; D gene: -; CDR3 DNA: TGTGCCAGCAGACCTACAGGTCGCCCCACAGATACGCAGTATTTT; CDR3 protein: CASRPTGRPTDTQYF
V gene: TRBV30; clone size: -; J gene: TRBJ2-3; D gene: -; CDR3 DNA: TGTGCCTGGAGTTACAAAACAGATACGCAGTATTTT; CDR3 protein: CAWSYKTDTQYF
V gene: TRBV20-1; clone size: -; J gene: TRBJ1-2; D gene: -; CDR3 DNA: TGCAGTGCTGGGAGGGCGGGCGGCTACACCTTC; CDR3 protein: CSAGRAGGYTF
V gene: TRBV4-2; clone size: few; J gene: TRBJ1-3; D gene: -; CDR3 DNA: TGTGCCAGCAGCCAAGAACGGGGGAACACCATATATTTT; CDR3 protein: CASSQERGNTIYF
V gene: TRBV10-3; clone size: -; J gene: TRBJ1-4; D gene: TRBD1; CDR3 DNA: TGTGCCATCAGTGAGAACAGGGGAGATCAGGAAAAACTGTTTTTT; CDR3 protein: CAISENRGDQEKLFF
V gene: TRBV6-1; clone size: medium-sized; J gene: TRBJ1-2; D gene: TRBD1; CDR3 DNA: TGTGCCAGCCCGGGACAGAACTATGGCTACACCTTC; CDR3 protein: CASPGQNYGYTF
V gene: TRBV6-6; clone size: -; J gene: TRBJ2-3; D gene: -; CDR3 DNA: TGTGCCAGCAGTTTAGGACTCATCACAGATACGCAGTATTTT; CDR3 protein: CASSLGLITDTQYF
V gene: TRBV6-6; clone size: -; J gene: TRBJ1-6; D gene: -; CDR3 DNA: TGTGCCAGCACCTCGGGGGATAGGAATAATTCACCCCTCCACTTT; CDR3 protein: CASTSGDRNNSPLHF
V gene: TRBV5-1; clone size: -; J gene: TRBJ2-5; D gene: TRBD2; CDR3 DNA: TGCGCCAGCAGCGTTACAGCGGGGGCGGTAGAGACCCAGTACTTC; CDR3 protein: CASSVTAGAVETQYF
V gene: TRBV12-5; clone size: -; J gene: TRBJ1-1; D gene: TRBD1; CDR3 DNA: TGTGCTAGTGGTTTGGGGGACAGGGGGGTGAGGACTGAAGCTTTCTTT; CDR3 protein: CASGLGDRGVRTEAFF
V gene: TRBV10-3; clone size: -; J gene: TRBJ1-5; D gene: TRBD1; CDR3 DNA: TGTGCCATCAGGGAGGGACAGGGGATCAATCAGCCCCAGCATTTT; CDR3 protein: CAIREGQGINQPQHF
V gene: TRBV5-1; clone size: few; J gene: TRBJ1-6; D gene: -; CDR3 DNA: TGCGCCAGCAGCTTGCAGGGAGGGAAGTCACCCCTCCACTTT; CDR3 protein: CASSLQGGKSPLHF
V gene: TRBV5-1; clone size: -; J gene: TRBJ2-7; D gene: -; CDR3 DNA: TGCGCCAGCAGCCCGGAGGGAGTGGGTAGCTACGAGCAGTACTTC; CDR3 protein: CASSPEGVGSYEQYF
V gene: TRBV9; clone size: few; J gene: TRBJ2-3; D gene: TRBD2; CDR3 DNA: TGTGCCAGCAGCTCTACTAGCGGGAGCACAGATACGCAGTATTTT; CDR3 protein: CASSSTSGSTDTQYF
V gene: TRBV5-1; clone size: -; J gene: TRBJ2-3; D gene: TRBD1; CDR3 DNA: TGCGCCAGCAGCCCCTGGACAGGGTCATCAGATACGCAGTATTTT; CDR3 protein: CASSPWTGSSDTQYF
V gene: TRBV7-8; clone size: -; J gene: TRBJ1-6; D gene: TRBD1; CDR3 DNA: TGTGCCAGCAGCGCGACAGGGGATTCACCCCTCCACTTT; CDR3 protein: CASSATGDSPLHF
V gene: TRBV5-1; clone size: -; J gene: TRBJ2-5; D gene: TRBD1; CDR3 DNA: TGCGCCAGCAGTTTTGACAGGGGAGCCCAGTACTTC; CDR3 protein: CASSFDRGAQYF
V gene: TRBV6-5; clone size: -; J gene: TRBJ2-3; D gene: -; CDR3 DNA: TGTGCCAGCAGTTGGACTGTCGCTCGAGATACGCAGTATTTT; CDR3 protein: CASSWTVARDTQYF
V gene: TRBV29-1; clone size: -; J gene: TRBJ2-1; D gene: TRBD2; CDR3 DNA: TGCAGCGTTGAAAGCAGCGGGACTAGAATAGGCAATGAGCAGTTCTTC; CDR3 protein: CSVESSGTRIGNEQFF
V gene: TRBV30; clone size: -; J gene: TRBJ2-3; D gene: TRBD2; CDR3 DNA: TGTGCCTGGAGTAGGCGGGAGAGAGATACGCAGTATTTT; CDR3 protein: CAWSRRERDTQYF
V gene: TRBV15; clone size: -; J gene: TRBJ2-3; D gene: TRBD2; CDR3 DNA: TGTGCCACCAGGACGGGGACTAGCGGTCCCACAGATACGCAGTATTTT; CDR3 protein: CATRTGTSGPTDTQYF
V gene: TRBV9; clone size: -; J gene: TRBJ1-4; D gene: -; CDR3 DNA: TGTGCCAGCAGCATAACAGGGTTTTTAAGTGAAAAACTGTTTTTT; CDR3 protein: CASSITGFLSEKLFF
V gene: TRBV6-5; clone size: -; J gene: TRBJ1-2; D gene: -; CDR3 DNA: TGTGCCAGCAAACTAACGAGGCCGGCATCGGGGGGCTACACCTTC; CDR3 protein: CASKLTRPASGGYTF
V gene: TRBV11-3; clone size: -; J gene: TRBJ2-2; D gene: TRBD1; CDR3 DNA: TGTGCCAGCAGCCCCGACAGGGGGTGGGGCGACGGGGAGCTGTTTTTT; CDR3 protein: CASSPDRGWGDGELFF
V gene: TRBV30; clone size: -; J gene: TRBJ1-6; D gene: -; CDR3 DNA: TGTGCCTGGAGTGAATATCGGGATTCACCCCTCCACTTT; CDR3 protein: CAWSEYRDSPLHF
V gene: TRBV5-1; clone size: -; J gene: TRBJ1-6; D gene: TRBD1; CDR3 DNA: TGCGCCAGCAGCTTGCTCCCGACAGGGAATTCACCCCTCCACTTT; CDR3 protein: CASSLLPTGNSPLHF
V gene: TRBV7-2; clone size: -; J gene: TRBJ2-1; D gene: TRBD2; CDR3 DNA: TGTGCCAGCAGCGTCATAGCGGGAGGTGAGCAGTTCTTC; CDR3 protein: CASSVIAGGEQFF
V gene: TRBV9; clone size: -; J gene: TRBJ2-7; D gene: TRBD1; CDR3 DNA: TGTGCCAGCAGCGTAACGGGACAGGGGTACGAGCAGTACTTC; CDR3 protein: CASSVTGQGYEQYF
V gene: TRBV9; clone size: -; J gene: TRBJ2-2; D gene: -; CDR3 DNA: TGTGCCAGCAGCGTAGCCGGGAGAGCCAGGACCGGGGAGCTGTTTTTT; CDR3 protein: CASSVAGRARTGELFF
V gene: TRBV18; clone size: -; J gene: TRBJ1-1; D gene: -; CDR3 DNA: TGTGCCAGCTCACCGGTTGCGGGGTCCACTGAAGCTTTCTTT; CDR3 protein: CASSPVAGSTEAFF
V gene: TRBV9; clone size: -; J gene: TRBJ2-1; D gene: -; CDR3 DNA: TGTGCCAGCAGCGTAAGGATTTGGGGAGGGGGTGAGCAGTTCTTC; CDR3 protein: CASSVRIWGGGEQFF
V gene: TRBV10-3; clone size: -; J gene: TRBJ1-2; D gene: TRBD1; CDR3 DNA: TGTGCCATCAGCCGACAACAGGGGGCGCTTGATGGCTACACCTTC; CDR3 protein: CAISRQQGALDGYTF
V gene: TRBV4-1; clone size: few; J gene: TRBJ2-3; D gene: -; CDR3 DNA: TGCGCCAGCAGCCCCTTCTCCCTTTCCCTCCAGAATACGCAGTATTTT; CDR3 protein: CASSPFSLSLQNTQYF